These 8 T cell receptor beta chains were all obtained from the same sample, sequenced in a study of T cell changes during pregnancy in multiple sclerosis. Libraries were prepared by immunoSEQ multiplex PCR; TCRdb keeps only in-frame clonotypes and omits some of them. The profile shows over 85,000 clones, 91% of them singletons. The source was peripheral blood, collected after pregnancy. The receptors shown here come from a female donor in good health, enrolled as a control in a pregnancy study.

The chain combines TRBV5-1 with TRBJ2-1; 12 positions match TRBD2. CDR1 SGHRS and CDR2 YFSETQ come from the germline V gene. This CDR3 comprises 16 residues. J gave up 5 bases and V 4 bases, and 7 bases lay outside the gene matches. CDR3 nucleotides: TGCGCCAGCAGCCCAGTCCTAGCGGGGGGGGACAATGAGCAGTTCTTC. Protein sequence: CASSPVLAGGDNEQFF.

This chain links TRBV7-2 with TRBJ2-3; a possible D gene is TRBD2 (6 bases). In germline, CDR1 is SGHTA, CDR2 FQGNSA. Trimming left V 4 bases short and J 4 bases short, with 15 bases between. This CDR3 comprises 15 residues. The chain's CDR3 is CASSSRWRAADTQYF. CDR3 DNA sequence: TGTGCCAGCAGCTCCCGGTGGAGGGCTGCAGATACGCAGTATTTT.

With respect to this clone: The junction departs from the called germline gene at one end, perhaps through a read error. V gene TRBV7-7 combines with J gene TRBJ2-2; D possibly corresponds to TRBD1 (6 bases). The germline V gene encodes CDR1 SSHAT and CDR2 FNYEAQ (reference sequence). The CDR3 consists of 16 residues. The CDR3 nucleotides read TGTGCTAGCAGCGACACGAACAGGGCCTCCACCGGGGAGCTGTTTTTT. Protein: CASSDTNRASTGELFF.

The V call is TRBV5-6, the J call TRBJ2-3, with D unclear. Germline CDR1 and CDR2: SGHDT and YYEEEE. Trimming shortened V by 0 bases and J by 6 bases, and 5 bases separated the two germline ends. The CDR3 sequence is 12 residues long. The DNA for the CDR3 is TGTGCCAGCAGCTTGGGGCGGGATACGCAGTATTTT. It translates to CASSLGRDTQYF.

This clone came up a few times. The V and J genes are TRBV10-3 and TRBJ1-1, with 7 nucleotides matching TRBD1. The CDR3 is made up of 11 amino acids. Germline-derived CDR1 and CDR2 are ENHRY and SYGVKD. The V segment lost 10 bases and the J segment 5 bases; nucleotides outside the gene matches: 4. CDR3: CATQDRTEAFF. The CDR3, as DNA: TGTGCCACCCAGGACAGGACTGAAGCTTTCTTT.

The rearrangement joins TRBV6-5 to TRBJ1-2; no definite D call. CDR3 size: 13 residues. V lost 0 bases, J lost 8 bases, and 10 bases lay in between. Germline V gives CDR1 MNHEY, CDR2 SVGAGI. The CDR3 nucleotides read TGTGCCAGCAGTTACTCTTTGAGAGAGGGCTACACCTTC. As protein: CASSYSLREGYTF.

The chain couples TRBV6-6 to TRBJ1-5; D gene uncertain. The CDR3 runs to 14 residues. With 8 bases removed from V and 2 bases from J, the gap between germline ends came to 13 bases. The germline gives CDR1 MNHNY, CDR2 SVGAGI (reference sequence). The CDR3 nucleotides read TGTGCCAGCTCCTTGGCAGCGGGCAATCAGCCCCAGCATTTT. As protein: CASSLAAGNQPQHF.

V gene TRBV7-8 combines with J gene TRBJ2-7; 7 nucleotides match TRBD1. Trimming removed 5 bases from V and 6 bases from J; junction bases left unmatched: 13. From germline, CDR1 is SGHVS and CDR2 FQNEAQ. This CDR3 spans 15 amino acids. CDR3 nucleotide sequence: TGTGCCAGCAGCCAAAGGTCAGGGGGTCCATCCGAGCAGTACTTC. Its protein product is CASSQRSGGPSEQYF.